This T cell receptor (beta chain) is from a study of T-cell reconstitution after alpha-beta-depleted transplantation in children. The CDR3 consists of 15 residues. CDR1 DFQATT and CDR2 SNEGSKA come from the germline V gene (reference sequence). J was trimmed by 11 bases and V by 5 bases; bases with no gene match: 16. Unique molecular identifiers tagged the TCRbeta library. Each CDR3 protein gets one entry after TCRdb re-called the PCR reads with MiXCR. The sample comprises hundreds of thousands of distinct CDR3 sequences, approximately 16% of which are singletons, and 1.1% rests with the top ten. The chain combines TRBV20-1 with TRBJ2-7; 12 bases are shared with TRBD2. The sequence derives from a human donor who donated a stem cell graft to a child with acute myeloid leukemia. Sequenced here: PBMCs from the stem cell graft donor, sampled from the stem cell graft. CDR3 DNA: TGCAGTGCTGCCCTTACTAGCGGGGGGTTCCGGGAGGAGTACTTC. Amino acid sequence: CSAALTSGGFREEYF.